Only one count was recorded for the clone carrying this TCR beta chain. V dropped 5 bases and J dropped 7 bases, with 15 bases sitting between them. There are 14 residues in the CDR3. CDR1 is LNHDA and CDR2 is SQIVND in the germline V gene (reference sequence). The PCR made use of 60 Vbeta and 13 Jbeta primers. Using immunoSEQ multiplex PCR, the repertoire was profiled, and TCRdb retains in-frame clones only, with some absent. This sample has some 190,000 clones, with around 78% found just once. This record belongs to a study of cytomegalovirus exposure and HLA in healthy donors. The receptor comes from a woman in her 30s in good health and CMV-seropositive. Sequencing used PBMCs. This chain links TRBV19 with TRBJ1-5, with a possible D match to TRBD1 (5 bases). Here the CDR3 reads CASSPQGNPQPQHF. CDR3 bases: TGTGCCAGTAGTCCCCAGGGAAATCCCCAGCCCCAGCATTTT.